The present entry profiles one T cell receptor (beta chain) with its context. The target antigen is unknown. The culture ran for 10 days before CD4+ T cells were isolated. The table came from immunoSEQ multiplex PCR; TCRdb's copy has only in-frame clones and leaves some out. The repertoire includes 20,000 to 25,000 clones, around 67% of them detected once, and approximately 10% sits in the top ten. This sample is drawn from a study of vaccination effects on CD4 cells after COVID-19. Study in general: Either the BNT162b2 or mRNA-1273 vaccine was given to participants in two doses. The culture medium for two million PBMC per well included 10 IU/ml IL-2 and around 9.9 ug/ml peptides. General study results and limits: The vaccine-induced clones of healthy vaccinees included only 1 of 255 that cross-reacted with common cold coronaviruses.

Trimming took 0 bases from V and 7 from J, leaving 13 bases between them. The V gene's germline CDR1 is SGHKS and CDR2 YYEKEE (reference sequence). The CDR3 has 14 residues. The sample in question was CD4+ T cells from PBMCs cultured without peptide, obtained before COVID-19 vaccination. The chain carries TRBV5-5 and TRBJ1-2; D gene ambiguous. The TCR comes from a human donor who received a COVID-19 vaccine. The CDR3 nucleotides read TGTGCCAGCAGCTTGGGGGGAGCCTGGGGTGGCTACACCTTC. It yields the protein CASSLGGAWGGYTF.